This TCR beta chain appears in the sequencing data of a study of blood T cell repertoires in COVID-19. Looking at the study overall: Spain, Italy and the United States supplied samples that represented acute and convalescent COVID-19.

Under the authors' procedure: From reference gene primer amplification, estimates of nucleated cell counts were derived. Libraries were prepared by immunoSEQ multiplex PCR; TCRdb keeps only in-frame clonotypes and omits some of them. V and J calls plus clone size are reproduced from that table; the DNA served to infer D and trimming. The sample contains 300,000 or so clones, about 83% of which appear only once. Germline V gene data show CDR1 as ENHRY and CDR2 as SYGVKD. The V gene lost 4 bases and the J gene lost 0 bases, with 16 bases spanning the gap. This CDR3 has 16 amino acids. The origin of this receptor is a woman between 45 and 60 years old with acute or convalescent COVID-19. The sample was peripheral blood. V is TRBV10-3 and J is TRBJ2-7; D is unclear. CDR3 DNA sequence: TGTGCCATCAGTGGGCCCCGTTTAGCCCTCTCCTACGAGCAGTACTTC. It encodes CAISGPRLALSYEQYF.